This TCR beta chain was captured by sequencing in a study of blood T cell repertoires in COVID-19. Across the study: T cells, B-cell-depleted T cells, or PBMCs provided the cDNA or gDNA that served as material.

Produced via immunoSEQ multiplex PCR; TCRdb's table is partial and in-frame only. This table holds more than 400,000 clones, around 90% found once. In assigning cohorts, the study relied on participant-reported clinical history. Two consecutive negative NP/OP PCR tests, clearance, or resolved symptoms defined Cohort 3 recovery. The CDR3 is 13 residues long. The V and J ends lost 11 bases and 8 bases respectively, with 21 bases between them. The V gene's germline CDR1 is MDHEN and CDR2 SYDVKM. Sequences were obtained from PBMCs or T cells enriched from blood (not recorded which). The chain is built from TRBV28 and TRBJ1-2; D perhaps matches TRBD1 (5 bases). The receptor comes from a woman aged 18-35 years who had recovered from COVID-19. Here the CDR3 reads CASRVGGRGGYTF. In DNA, the CDR3 is TGTGCCTCCAGGGTGGGGGGACGAGGCGGCTACACCTTC.